This T cell receptor (beta chain) was found in a study of blood T cell repertoires in COVID-19. Study-level background: The cDNA or gDNA used as material had been derived from T cells, B-cell-depleted T cells, or PBMCs.

Sequenced by immunoSEQ multiplex PCR; TCRdb stores in-frame clones only, minus some. This table holds 200,000 to 250,000 clones, 90% found once. Membership in each cohort depended on participant-reported clinical history. It was within 2 weeks before study entry that exposed participants met a COVID-19 case. V was shortened by 3 bases and J by 4 bases, with 9 bases between the two germline ends. CDR1 and CDR2 from the germline V gene are SGHVS and FNYEAQ. The CDR3 sequence is 13 residues long. The material sequenced was PBMCs or T cells enriched from blood (not recorded which). The source is a man aged 25 to 40 who had been exposed to COVID-19. The chain employs TRBV7-6 and TRBJ1-1; no reliable D call. DNA for the CDR3: TGTGCCAGCAGCTTGCGCAGAGGCACTGAAGCTTTCTTT. The encoded protein is CASSLRRGTEAFF.